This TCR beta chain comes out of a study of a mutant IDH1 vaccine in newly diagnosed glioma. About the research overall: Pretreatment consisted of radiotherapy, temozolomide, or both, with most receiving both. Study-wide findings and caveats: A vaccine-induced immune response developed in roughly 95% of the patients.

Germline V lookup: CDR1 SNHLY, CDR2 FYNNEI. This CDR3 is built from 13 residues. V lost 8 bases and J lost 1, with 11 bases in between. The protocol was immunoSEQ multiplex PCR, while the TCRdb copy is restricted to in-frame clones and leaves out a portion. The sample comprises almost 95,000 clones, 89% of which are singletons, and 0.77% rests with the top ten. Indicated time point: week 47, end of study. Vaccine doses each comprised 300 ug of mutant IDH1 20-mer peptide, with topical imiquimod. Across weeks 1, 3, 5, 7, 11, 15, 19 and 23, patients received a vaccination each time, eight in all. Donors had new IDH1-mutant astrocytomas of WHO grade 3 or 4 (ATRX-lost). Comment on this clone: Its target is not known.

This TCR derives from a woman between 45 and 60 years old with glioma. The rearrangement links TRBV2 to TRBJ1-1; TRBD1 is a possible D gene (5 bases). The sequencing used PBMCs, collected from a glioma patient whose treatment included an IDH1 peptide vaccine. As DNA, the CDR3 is TGTGCCAGCCCCTTGGGGGAGAACACTGAAGCTTTCTTT. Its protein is CASPLGENTEAFF. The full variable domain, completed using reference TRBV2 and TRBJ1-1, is EPEVTQTPSHQVTQMGQEVILRCVPISNHLYFYWYRQILGQKVEFLVSFYNNEISEKSEIFDDQFSVERPDGSNFTLKIRSTKLEDSAMYFCASPLGENTEAFFGQGTRLTVV.